This entry is about one T cell receptor beta chain. This sample stems from a study of blood T cell repertoires in COVID-19. This CDR3 is built from 15 residues. V was clipped by 6 bases and J by 2 bases; unmatched bases: 7. The germline V gene has CDR1 MNHEY and CDR2 SVGEGT. Each recovered donor of Cohort 3 presented with two negative PCRs, clearance, or symptom resolution. Clones were read by immunoSEQ multiplex PCR, and TCRdb kept only the in-frame ones, dropping some. The sample carries roughly 180,000 clones, approximately 80% recorded once. This clonotype was sampled from a woman aged 55-69 years who had recovered from COVID-19. Material: PBMCs or T cells enriched from blood (not recorded which). The V and J genes are TRBV6-2 or TRBV6-3 and TRBJ1-1, with 9 nucleotides matching TRBD1. The CDR3 loop is CASSPGTGRNTEAFF. In DNA form, the CDR3 reads TGTGCCAGCAGCCCCGGGACAGGGAGAAACACTGAAGCTTTCTTT.